The 20 T cell receptor beta chains reported below all come from one sample, sequenced in a study of T cells expressing NK-cell markers. Reprocessing the 5' RACE reads, TCRdb reports a single entry for every CDR3 protein and omits DNA. The record lists some 390,000 distinct CDR3 sequences, of which the ten most abundant hold about 10%. The sample comprised blood T cells: a sorted CD56 or NKG2C T cell subset, CD4+ or CD8+ T cells, or bulk PBMC T cells (not recorded which). The receptor source for this set is a woman aged 45-65 years in good health.

CDR3 residues: CASSFRSPFQIAGTAYNEQFF. The V and J genes are TRBV7-2 and TRBJ2-1; absent DNA, TCRdb's TRBD2 call cannot be checked. The germline CDR1 and CDR2 sequences are SGHTA and FQGNSA. The CDR3 sequence is 21 residues long.

The chain combines TRBV12-5 with TRBJ2-7; the D call of TRBD2 rests on TCRdb alone, since no DNA is present to check it. Looked up from germline, CDR1 is LGHNT and CDR2 is FRNRAP. The CDR3 contains 15 residues. This CDR3 is CASAQASGKYYEQYF.

J is TRBJ2-7 and V is TRBV12-3 or TRBV12-4; TCRdb's D call, TRBD1, is unchecked because there is no DNA. The CDR3 loop spans 14 amino acids. CDR3 protein: CASRFRTGEDEQYF.

V usage is TRBV29-1 and J usage is TRBJ2-7; TCRdb's assignment of TRBD2 cannot be checked, as there is no DNA. The CDR3 has 13 residues. Germline values: CDR1 SQVTM, CDR2 ANQGSEA. The chain's CDR3 is CSVEEVGPNEQYF.

Here the CDR3 reads CSARDLGHPNSPLHF. The V gene is TRBV20-1, the J gene TRBJ1-6; TCRdb's D call of TRBD1 is untestable without DNA. This CDR3 contains 15 residues. The V gene's germline CDR1 is DFQATT and CDR2 SNEGSKA (reference sequence).

The chain recombines TRBV6-5 with TRBJ2-5; TCRdb lists TRBD2, though no DNA is available to test this call. The CDR3 is 15 residues long. The V gene's germline CDR1 is MNHEY and CDR2 SVGAGI. The CDR3 spells CAACQGAGGIETQYF.

The chain carries TRBV6-5 and TRBJ1-2. Germline assignment: CDR1 MNHEY and CDR2 SVGAGI. CDR3 length: 12 residues. CDR3 sequence reads: CASSPGTYGYTF.

The CDR3 here is CASSPFTGEDGYTF. J is TRBJ1-2 and V is TRBV28; the D gene TCRdb calls, TRBD1, cannot be checked with no DNA. The CDR3 length is 14 residues. Germline assignment: CDR1 MDHEN and CDR2 SYDVKM.

The chain carries TRBV30 and TRBJ2-1; the TCRdb call, TRBD2, lacks DNA for checking. The CDR3 sequence is 14 residues long. The V gene's germline CDR1 is GTSNPN and CDR2 SVGIG (reference sequence). The CDR3 loop reads CAWSGGRGDNEQFF.

The rearrangement uses TRBV24-1 and TRBJ2-3. This CDR3 has 13 amino acids. Germline V gives CDR1 KGHDR, CDR2 SFDVKD. CDR3 loop: CATSDRAPDTQYF.

The genes are TRBV20-1 and TRBJ2-1. Germline assignment: CDR1 DFQATT and CDR2 SNEGSKA (reference sequence). This CDR3 is built from 16 residues. CDR3 residues: CSARGKPKGRYNEQFF.

The V and J genes are TRBV7-9 and TRBJ2-7; there is no DNA to check the TCRdb D call of TRBD1. Germline lookup yields CDR1 SEHNR and CDR2 FQNEAQ (reference sequence). CDR3 length equals 15 residues. This chain's CDR3 is CASSGYDGADYEQYF. Full variable domain (outside the CDR3, taken from reference TRBV7-9 and TRBJ2-7): DTGVSQNPRHKITKRGQNVTFRCDPISEHNRLYWYRQTLGQGPEFLTYFQNEAQLEKSRLLSDRFSAERPKGSFSTLEIQRTEQGDSAMYLCASSGYDGADYEQYFGPGTRLTVT.

The chain links TRBV29-1 to TRBJ1-2; with no DNA, the TCRdb D assignment of TRBD1 cannot be verified. CDR1 and CDR2 (germline): SQVTM, ANQGSEA. The CDR3 covers 13 residues. CDR3 region: CSVTGATNYGYTF.

The chain has TRBV7-6 and TRBJ2-2; the D call from TCRdb, TRBD2, cannot be confirmed without DNA. The germline V gene has CDR1 SGHVS and CDR2 FNYEAQ. CDR3 length equals 18 residues. This CDR3 reads CASSSFRGAGANTGELFF.

The chain is built from TRBV28 and TRBJ1-2. From germline, CDR1 is MDHEN and CDR2 SYDVKM. The CDR3 covers 11 residues. CDR3 region: CASSPSGGYTF.

V and J are TRBV5-1 and TRBJ2-7; without DNA, the TCRdb call of TRBD1 cannot be checked. The CDR3 is made up of 17 amino acids. The V gene's germline CDR1 is SGHRS and CDR2 YFSETQ. The CDR3 spells CASSLGSWGPLSYEQYF.

This sequence joins TRBV20-1 and TRBJ1-1; without DNA, the TCRdb call of TRBD1 cannot be checked. The germline CDR1 and CDR2 sequences are DFQATT and SNEGSKA (reference sequence). There are 14 residues in the CDR3. The CDR3 sequence is CSARDSRGYTEAFF.

The chain carries TRBV28 and TRBJ2-7. The CDR3 loop spans 15 amino acids. The germline gives CDR1 MDHEN, CDR2 SYDVKM. The CDR3 sequence: CASSLRDRVTYEQYF.

J is TRBJ2-1 and V is TRBV25-1; lacking DNA, the TRBD1 call made by TCRdb goes unchecked. The CDR3 consists of 15 residues. Germline lookup yields CDR1 MGHDK and CDR2 SYGVNS. CDR3: CASSEPGKFDNEQFF.

The CDR3 sequence is CASSPPGANVLTF. The V call is TRBV4-1, the J call TRBJ2-6. The CDR3 has 13 residues. From germline, CDR1 is MGHRA and CDR2 YSYEKL.